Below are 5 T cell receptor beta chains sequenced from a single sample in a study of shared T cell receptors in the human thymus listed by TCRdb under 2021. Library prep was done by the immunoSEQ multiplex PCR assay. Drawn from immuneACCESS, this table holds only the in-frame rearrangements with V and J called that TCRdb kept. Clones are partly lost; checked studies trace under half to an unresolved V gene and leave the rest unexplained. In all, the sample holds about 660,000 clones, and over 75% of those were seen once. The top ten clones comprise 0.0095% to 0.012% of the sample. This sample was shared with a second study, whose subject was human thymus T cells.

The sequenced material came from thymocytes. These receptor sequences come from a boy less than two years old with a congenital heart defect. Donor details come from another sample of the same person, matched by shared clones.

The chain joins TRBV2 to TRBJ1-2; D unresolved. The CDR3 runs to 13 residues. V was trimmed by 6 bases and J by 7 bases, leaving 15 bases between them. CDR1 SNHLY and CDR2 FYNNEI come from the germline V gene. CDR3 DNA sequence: TGTGCCAGCAGAACACGGGTAGGAGGTGGCTACACCTTC. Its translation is CASRTRVGGGYTF.

DNA for the CDR3: TGCGCCAGCAGCCAAACGGGAGTCGACTTCCTTTACTATGGCTACACCTTC. Translating gives CASSQTGVDFLYYGYTF. V is TRBV5-1 and J is TRBJ1-2; D uncertain. The germline gives CDR1 SGHRS, CDR2 YFSETQ. This CDR3 region has 17 residues. The V end was cut by 4 bases, the J end by 3 bases, with 22 bases between.

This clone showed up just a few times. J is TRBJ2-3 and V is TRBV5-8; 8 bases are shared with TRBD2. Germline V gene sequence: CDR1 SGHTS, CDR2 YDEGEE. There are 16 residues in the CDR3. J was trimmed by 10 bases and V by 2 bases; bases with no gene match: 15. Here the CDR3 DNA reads TGTGCCAGCAGCTTCCGGAAACTAGCGGACTTCCGCCCGCAGTATTTT. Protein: CASSFRKLADFRPQYF.

This CDR3 reads CASSLGTSWFF. As DNA, the CDR3 is TGTGCCAGCAGCTTAGGGACTAGTTGGTTCTTC. The chain employs TRBV7-2 and TRBJ2-1; 7 positions match TRBD2. This CDR3 contains 11 residues. J gave up 15 bases and V 1 base, and 3 bases lay outside the gene matches. CDR1 and CDR2 from the germline V gene are SGHTA and FQGNSA. Looking up the rest from reference TRBV7-2 and TRBJ2-1 gives the full variable domain: GAGVSQSPSNKVTEKGKDVELRCDPISGHTALYWYRQSLGQGLEFLIYFQGNSAPDKSGLPSDRFSAERTGGSVSTLTIQRTQQEDSAVYLCASSLGTSWFFGPGTRLTVL.

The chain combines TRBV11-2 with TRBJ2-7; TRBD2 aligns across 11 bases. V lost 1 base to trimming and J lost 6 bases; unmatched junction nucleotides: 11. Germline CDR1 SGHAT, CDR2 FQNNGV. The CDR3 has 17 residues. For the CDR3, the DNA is TGTGCCAGCAGCTTAGCCCTACTAGCGGGAGTTCAGGGCGAGCAGTACTTC. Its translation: CASSLALLAGVQGEQYF. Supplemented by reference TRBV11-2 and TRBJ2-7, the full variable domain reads EAGVAQSPRYKIIEKRQSVAFWCNPISGHATLYWYQQILGQGPKLLIQFQNNGVVDDSQLPKDRFSAERLKGVDSTLKIQPAKLEDSAVYLCASSLALLAGVQGEQYFGPGTRLTVT.